A single sample gave rise to the 3 T cell receptor beta chains below, sequenced in a study of shared clonotypes between healthy human individuals. The data were produced by immunoSEQ multiplex PCR, yet TCRdb's version contains in-frame clones alone and is incomplete. The profile shows around 2,000,000 clones, approximately 94% of them singletons. Naive CD8 populations comprised CD45RO-negative cells positively selected for CCR7, excluding terminally differentiated effector memory CD45RA+ cells. The sample was naive CD8+ T cells sorted from blood. The receptor source for this set is a man aged 18 to 29 in good health.

The chain links TRBV28 to TRBJ1-3; possibly TRBD1 for D (5 bases). V lost 2 bases and J lost 0, with 8 bases in between. Germline CDR1 is MDHEN and CDR2 is SYDVKM. This CDR3 comprises 15 residues. The CDR3 nucleotides are TGTGCCAGCAGTTTACTTCAGGGCTCTGGAAACACCATATATTTT. Its translation is CASSLLQGSGNTIYF.

This clone was seen once. The chain recombines TRBV19 with TRBJ2-3; maybe TRBD1 (7 bases). Deletions cut 0 bases from V and 4 bases from J, with 11 bases between. CDR3 length: 15 amino acids. Looked up from germline, CDR1 is LNHDA and CDR2 is SQIVND (reference sequence). In nucleotides, the CDR3 is TGTGCCAGTAGTATAGATCAGGGGGAGGCAGATACGCAGTATTTT. Protein sequence: CASSIDQGEADTQYF.

The CDR3 bases are TGTGCCAGCAGCATCCGACAGGAGGGTGGCGGCTACACCTTC. Amino acid sequence: CASSIRQEGGGYTF. J is TRBJ1-2 and V is TRBV7-9; D is possibly TRBD1 (6 bases). Deletions cut 5 bases from V and 8 bases from J, with 18 bases between. The CDR3 is made up of 14 amino acids. Per the germline V gene, CDR1 is SEHNR and CDR2 is FQNEAQ (reference sequence).